Shown below are 18 T cell receptor beta chains from a single sample sequenced in a study of T cell responses to AZD1222 COVID-19 vaccine (dated by TCRdb to about 2021). Library method: the immunoSEQ multiplex PCR assay. TCRdb provides this immuneACCESS table in a form limited to in-frame rearrangements. Some clones are lacking; in checked studies, under half of them reflect an unresolved V gene, and why the rest are absent is not known. The sample data list approximately 94,000 clones, and roughly 91% of these were observed just once. The top ten hold 1.7% of the sample. This specimen's time point label, per the study, means: baseline before first vaccination. The specimen was peripheral blood, collected on day 0 of AZD1222 vaccination. These TCRs come from an adult in good health.

This clone has a single count. The gene calls are TRBV19 and TRBJ1-1; possibly TRBD1 for D (6 bases). The CDR3 runs 15 residues. The germline CDR1 and CDR2 sequences are LNHDA and SQIVND (reference sequence). The V and J ends lost 7 bases and 4 bases respectively, with 19 bases between them. Here the CDR3 DNA reads TGTGCCAGTAAGATGGGTGAGGGGGTATCCACTGAAGCTTTCTTT. It is translated as CASKMGEGVSTEAFF.

CDR3 in DNA: TGCGCCAGCAAGGGGGGGGCTCGGACTGAAGCTTTCTTT. This translates into CASKGGARTEAFF. The chain uses TRBV5-1 and TRBJ1-1, with D possibly matching TRBD1 (6 bases). The length of the CDR3 is 13 residues. The ends were cut back, 6 bases at V and 5 bases at J, with 14 bases in the middle. Germline V gene data show CDR1 as SGHRS and CDR2 as YFSETQ.

V gene TRBV15 combines with J gene TRBJ2-3; possible D gene TRBD2, 5 bases. CDR3 length equals 18 residues. V lost 2 bases and J 0 bases, leaving 18 bases between the germline ends. Germline V CDR1 and CDR2: LNHNV, YYDKDF (reference sequence). The CDR3 nucleotides are TGTGCCACCAGCAGACGGACTGTGACCGGGTATAGCACAGATACGCAGTATTTT. Protein: CATSRRTVTGYSTDTQYF.

The chain recombines TRBV4-1 with TRBJ1-1; no clear D. Trimming took off 7 bases at V and 1 base at J, with 16 bases between the two ends. CDR3 length: 15 amino acids. Germline V gene lookup returns CDR1 MGHRA and CDR2 YSYEKL. The CDR3 DNA reads TGCGCCAGCAAACGGATCCTTGTGGAGAACACTGAAGCTTTCTTT. Translated: CASKRILVENTEAFF.

This chain uses TRBV27 with TRBJ2-1, with TRBD2 identical over 8 bases. The CDR3 sequence is 14 residues long. Looked up from germline, CDR1 is MNHEY and CDR2 is SMNVEV (reference sequence). V lost 5 bases and J lost 2; bases outside the gene matches: 2. Written as DNA, the CDR3 is TGTGCCAGCAGTCGGACTAGCACCTACAATGAGCAGTTCTTC. Encoded protein: CASSRTSTYNEQFF.

The rearrangement joins TRBV7-8 to TRBJ2-1; TRBD2 is a possible D gene (5 bases). Germline V gene lookup returns CDR1 SGHVS and CDR2 FQNEAQ. V was cut by 2 bases and J by 6 bases, with 11 bases left in between. There are 14 residues in the CDR3. CDR3 DNA: TGTGCCAGCAGCTTAATTGGGAGTCCCAATGAGCAGTTCTTC. This encodes CASSLIGSPNEQFF. The full variable domain, with the rest looked up from reference TRBV7-8 and TRBJ2-1, is GAGVSQSPRYKVAKRGQDVALRCDPISGHVSLFWYQQALGQGPEFLTYFQNEAQLDKSGLPSDRFFAERPEGSVSTLKIQRTQQEDSAVYLCASSLIGSPNEQFFGPGTRLTVL.

The V call is TRBV6-2 or TRBV6-3, the J call TRBJ2-3, with 11 bases identical to TRBD2. V shed 2 bases and J 4 bases; nucleotides not matched to a gene: 2. This CDR3 is built from 15 residues. Germline assignment: CDR1 MNHEY and CDR2 SVGEGT. The CDR3 nucleotides read TGTGCCAGCAGTTACCTAGCGGGGGGAGCAGATACGCAGTATTTT. Protein: CASSYLAGGADTQYF.

V is TRBV6-5 and J is TRBJ1-1, with 9 nucleotides matching TRBD1. The CDR3 is 15 amino acids. The ends lost 7 bases at V and 1 base at J; junction bases unmatched: 7. Per the germline V gene, CDR1 is MNHEY and CDR2 is SVGAGI. The DNA for the CDR3 is TGTGCCAGCACCCCGGGACAGGGATGGAACACTGAAGCTTTCTTT. Residues: CASTPGQGWNTEAFF.

The chain carries TRBV18 and TRBJ1-4, with TRBD1 identical over 7 bases. CDR1 and CDR2 (germline): KGHSH, LQKENI. This CDR3 comprises 17 residues. V was pared by 3 bases and J by 0 bases, with 7 bases of the junction left unmatched. The CDR3 DNA sequence: TGTGCCAGCTCACCCCCCCACAGGGGTGCAACTAATGAAAAACTGTTTTTT. Amino acids: CASSPPHRGATNEKLFF.

The chain uses TRBV28 and TRBJ2-7; D is unclear. Trimming pared 6 bases from V and 0 bases from J, leaving 9 bases between. The CDR3 is made up of 13 amino acids. Germline V lookup: CDR1 MDHEN, CDR2 SYDVKM. The CDR3 here is CASRLRHSYEQYF. In nucleotides, the CDR3 is TGTGCCAGCAGGCTCAGGCACTCCTACGAGCAGTACTTC.

V and J are TRBV9 and TRBJ2-3; D is uncertain. The ends were cut back, 0 bases at V and 6 bases at J, with 5 bases in the middle. The length of the CDR3 is 12 residues. In germline, CDR1 is SGDLS, CDR2 YYNGEE. CDR3 sequence: CASSVDRDTQYF. The CDR3 nucleotides read TGTGCCAGCAGCGTAGATAGGGATACGCAGTATTTT. Full variable domain (outside the CDR3, taken from reference TRBV9 and TRBJ2-3): DSGVTQTPKHLITATGQRVTLRCSPRSGDLSVYWYQQSLDQGLQFLIQYYNGEERAKGNILERFSAQQFPDLHSELNLSSLELGDSALYFCASSVDRDTQYFGPGTRLTVL.

J is TRBJ2-1 and V is TRBV9, with D unresolved. Germline CDR1 and CDR2: SGDLS and YYNGEE. There are 13 residues in the CDR3. The CDR3: CGLLRGLYNEQFF. The CDR3 nucleotides read TGTGGACTTCTTCGTGGTCTTTACAATGAGCAGTTCTTC.

This clone was seen a single time. The chain links TRBV21-1 to TRBJ1-5. TRBV21-1 is a documented pseudogene. The CDR3 consists of 17 residues. CDR3 region: CASSPIGSRGSNQPQHF. The CDR3 coding sequence is TGTGCCAGCAGCCCTATCGGTTCGAGGGGTAGCAATCAGCCCCAGCATTTT.

The chain links TRBV6-5 to TRBJ2-7, with 7 bases that match TRBD1. Looked up from germline, CDR1 is MNHEY and CDR2 is SVGAGI. The V gene end was trimmed by 6 bases and the J gene end by 0 bases; junction bases not matched to a gene: 2. CDR3 length: 13 residues. In DNA form, the CDR3 reads TGTGCCAGCAGGGGGACAGCCTCCTACGAGCAGTACTTC. Its translation is CASRGTASYEQYF.

V usage is TRBV30 and J usage is TRBJ1-3; possibly TRBD1 for D (6 bases). The CDR3 loop spans 11 amino acids. V shed 5 bases and J shed 9 bases, with 11 bases lying between them. From germline, CDR1 is GTSNPN and CDR2 SVGIG (reference sequence). The CDR3 loop is CAWGGQRTIYF. The CDR3 DNA is TGTGCCTGGGGCGGACAGCGCACCATATATTTT.

The chain employs TRBV29-1 and TRBJ1-2; D gene unclear. CDR3 length: 9 amino acids. CDR1 is SQVTM and CDR2 is ANQGSEA in the germline V gene. The V and J ends lost 7 bases and 1 base respectively, with 1 base between them. In DNA form, the CDR3 reads TGCAGCGATAACTATGGCTACACCTTC. This gives the protein CSDNYGYTF.

This chain links TRBV27 with TRBJ1-3; D not certain. Trimming shortened V by 3 bases and J by 1 base, and 13 bases separated the two germline ends. There are 16 residues in the CDR3. The germline CDR1 and CDR2 sequences are MNHEY and SMNVEV (reference sequence). CDR3 sequence reads: CASSLTGALSGNTIYF. The CDR3 DNA reads as TGTGCCAGCAGTTTGACGGGAGCCTTATCTGGAAACACCATATATTTT.

This chain joins TRBV23-1 and TRBJ1-4; D perhaps matches TRBD1 (5 bases). TRBV23-1 is an open reading frame whose function is uncertain. This CDR3 is built from 19 residues. Trimming took off 2 bases at V and 6 bases at J, with 25 bases between the two ends. The CDR3 DNA is TGCGCCAGCAGTCAAGAAGAGGGGACGGGGTCGGTTCCTTATGAAAAACTGTTTTTT. As protein: CASSQEEGTGSVPYEKLFF.